This T cell receptor beta chain was recorded in a study of blood T cell repertoires in COVID-19. Background on the study: COVID-19 samples collected from the United States, Italy and Spain covered acute and convalescent phases. From T cells, B-cell-depleted T cells, or PBMCs came the material, which was cDNA or gDNA.

CDR3 length: 14 amino acids. V lost 11 bases to trimming and J lost 3 bases; unmatched junction nucleotides: 9. Per germline, CDR1 WSHSY and CDR2 SAAADI. Methods used by the authors: Estimated nucleated cell counts came from reference gene primer amplification. Assay: immunoSEQ multiplex PCR; the TCRdb copy retains only in-frame clones and omits some. The V and J calls and clone size are taken from that table; D and trimming were inferred from the DNA. The table lists some 61,000 clones, 80% to 90% of them singletons. The specimen sequenced was peripheral blood. The TCR comes from a man aged 60 to 69 with acute or convalescent COVID-19. The rearrangement uses TRBV10-2 and TRBJ2-3; 9 nucleotides line up with TRBD1. The CDR3 protein is CACSQGARTDTQYF. Written as DNA, the CDR3 is TGCGCCTGCTCACAGGGGGCGCGAACAGATACGCAGTATTTT.